This section outlines one T cell receptor (beta chain) sequence together with its context. This record belongs to a study of identical twins. With 3 bases clipped from V and 3 bases from J, the junction kept 6 bases outside the gene matches. The CDR3 consists of 16 residues. Germline CDR1 and CDR2: SGDLS and YYNGEE. TCRdb re-derived calls from the 5' RACE reads in MiXCR, one entry per CDR3 protein. In the table there are roughly 500,000 distinct CDR3 sequences, roughly a fifth of which are singletons. The data also belong to a second study, concerning T cells expressing NK-cell markers. That publication notes: Whether expanded NKG2C+ T cell clones recognized HCMV stayed uncertain.

The rearrangement uses TRBV9 and TRBJ1-3; TRBD1 matches 10 bases. The receptor was derived from a woman between 18 and 30 years old in good health. The sequencing input was CD4+ T cells sorted from blood. CDR3 residues: CASSAAGTGVGNTIYF. In DNA form, the CDR3 reads TGTGCCAGCAGCGCTGCGGGGACAGGGGTTGGAAACACCATATATTTT.